The entry that follows covers one T cell receptor beta chain sequence. Assay: immunoSEQ multiplex PCR; the TCRdb copy retains only in-frame clones and omits some. The sample has some 140,000 clones, about four fifths seen once. CDR1 and CDR2 from the germline V gene are MNHNS and SASEGT. The V end was cut by 2 bases, the J end by 0 bases, with 8 bases between. CDR3 length: 14 residues. The sample originates from a study of cytotoxic CD8 clonotypes in ibrutinib-treated CLL. The chain has TRBV6-1 and TRBJ2-7; D gene uncertain. This material consisted of PBMCs, taken after 12 months of ibrutinib treatment. The source is a human donor with chronic lymphocytic leukemia. CDR3 region: CASSERASSYEQYF. The CDR3 DNA sequence: TGTGCCAGCAGTGAAAGGGCCAGCTCCTACGAGCAGTACTTC.